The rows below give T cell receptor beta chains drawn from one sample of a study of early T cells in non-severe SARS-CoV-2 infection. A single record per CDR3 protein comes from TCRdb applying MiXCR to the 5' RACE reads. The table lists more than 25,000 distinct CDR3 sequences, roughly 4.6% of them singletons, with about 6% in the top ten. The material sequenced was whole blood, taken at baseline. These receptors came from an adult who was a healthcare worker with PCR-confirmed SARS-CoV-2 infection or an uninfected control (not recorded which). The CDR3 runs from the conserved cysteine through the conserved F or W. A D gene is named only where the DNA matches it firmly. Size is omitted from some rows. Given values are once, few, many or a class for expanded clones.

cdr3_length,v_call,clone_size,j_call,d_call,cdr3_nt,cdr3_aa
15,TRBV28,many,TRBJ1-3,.,TGTGCCAGCAGTTTCGCCACAGGCTCTGGAAACACCATATATTTT,CASSFATGSGNTIYF
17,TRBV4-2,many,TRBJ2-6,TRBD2,TGTGCCAGCAGCCAGAGCGGGGGGGTTTCTGGGGCCAACGTCCTGACTTTC,CASSQSGGVSGANVLTF
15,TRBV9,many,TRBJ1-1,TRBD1,TGTGCCAGCAGCAGGGGGCTGGGTGCGGGCACTGAAGCTTTCTTT,CASSRGLGAGTEAFF
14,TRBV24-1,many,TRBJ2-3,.,TGTGCCATCAGGAGAAGCGATGGCACAGATACGCAGTATTTT,CAIRRSDGTDTQYF
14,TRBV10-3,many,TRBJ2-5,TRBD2,TGTGCCATCAGTCCCGGGACTAGCAGCGAGACCCAGTACTTC,CAISPGTSSETQYF
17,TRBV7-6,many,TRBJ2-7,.,TGTGCCAGCAGCTTATCGTTGGGGACGCAGGGCTCCTACGAGCAGTACTTC,CASSLSLGTQGSYEQYF
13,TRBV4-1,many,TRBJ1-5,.,TGCGCCAGCAGCCAAGATCAGGGACAGCCCCAGCATTTT,CASSQDQGQPQHF
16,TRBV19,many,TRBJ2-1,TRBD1,TGTGCCAGTAGTCGCACTGGACAGGGAGCTGTAGATGAGCAGTTCTTC,CASSRTGQGAVDEQFF
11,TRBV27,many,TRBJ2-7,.,TGTGCCAGCAGTTTATTCGGCGAGCAGTACTTC,CASSLFGEQYF
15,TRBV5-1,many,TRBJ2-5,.,TGCGCCAGCAGCTTGAACCTAGGAGGACAAGAGACCCAGTACTTC,CASSLNLGGQETQYF
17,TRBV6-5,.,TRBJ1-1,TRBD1,TGTGCCAGCAGCGCCACCAGGGGGGCCACGACTAACACTGAAGCTTTCTTT,CASSATRGATTNTEAFF
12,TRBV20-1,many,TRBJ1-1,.,TGCAGTGCTACCCCCGCGAACACTGAAGCTTTCTTT,CSATPANTEAFF
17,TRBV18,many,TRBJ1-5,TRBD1,TGTGCCAGCTCACCACTCCCCGGGACAGGGACAAATCAGCCCCAGCATTTT,CASSPLPGTGTNQPQHF
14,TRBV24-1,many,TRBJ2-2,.,TGTGCCACCAGTGATCGACCGAACACCGGGGAGCTGTTTTTT,CATSDRPNTGELFF
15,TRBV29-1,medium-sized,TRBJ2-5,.,TGCAGCGTTGTCAGGGACGGGACTTCTCAAGAGACCCAGTACTTC,CSVVRDGTSQETQYF
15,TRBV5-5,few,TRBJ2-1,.,TGTGCCAGCAGCTCGGGCAGGAGCTCCTACAATGAGCAGTTCTTC,CASSSGRSSYNEQFF
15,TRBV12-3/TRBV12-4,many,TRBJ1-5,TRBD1,TGTGCCAGCAGCCCGGGACAGGGGGTCGACCAGCCCCAGCATTTT,CASSPGQGVDQPQHF
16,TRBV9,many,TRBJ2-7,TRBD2,TGTGCCAGCAGCGTTTCGGGGATAGCGGGCCCCTACGAGCAGTACTTC,CASSVSGIAGPYEQYF
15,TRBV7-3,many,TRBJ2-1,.,TGTGCCAGCAGCTTAAGAGGCGGTTCCTACAATGAGCAGTTCTTC,CASSLRGGSYNEQFF
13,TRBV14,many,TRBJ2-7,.,TGTGCCAGCAGCCCGACGGAACCCTACGAGCAGTACTTC,CASSPTEPYEQYF
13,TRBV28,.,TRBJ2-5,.,TGTGCCAGCAGTTTATGGTCCCAAGAGACCCAGTACTTC,CASSLWSQETQYF
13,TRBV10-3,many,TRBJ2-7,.,TGTGCCACCAGGAGTGGAAGGGAAGACGAGCAGTACTTC,CATRSGREDEQYF
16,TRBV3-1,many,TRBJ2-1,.,TGTGCCAGCAGCCTCTCTTTAGCGGTTTCCTACAATGAGCAGTTCTTC,CASSLSLAVSYNEQFF
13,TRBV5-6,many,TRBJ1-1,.,TGTGCCAGCAGCTTAGGCACAGAGGGGCAAGCTTTCTTT,CASSLGTEGQAFF
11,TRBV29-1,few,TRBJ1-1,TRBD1,TGCAGCGTTGCAGGACAGGTTGAAGCTTTCTTT,CSVAGQVEAFF
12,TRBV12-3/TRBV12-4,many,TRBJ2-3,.,TGTGCCAGCAGGTATAGGGTGAATACGCAGTATTTT,CASRYRVNTQYF
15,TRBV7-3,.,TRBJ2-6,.,TGTGCCAGCAGTCAACACGACTACGGGGCCAACGTCCTGACTTTC,CASSQHDYGANVLTF
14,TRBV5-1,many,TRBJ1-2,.,TGCGCCAGCAGCTTGGCCGCGGGGGACTATGGCTACACCTTC,CASSLAAGDYGYTF
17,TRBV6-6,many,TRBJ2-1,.,TGTGCCAGCAGTGACACACTAGCACCCTCCTCCTACAATGAGCAGTTCTTC,CASSDTLAPSSYNEQFF
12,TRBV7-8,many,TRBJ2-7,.,TGTGCCAGCAGCTTAGCGCATTACGAGCAGTACTTC,CASSLAHYEQYF
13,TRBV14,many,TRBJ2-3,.,TGTGCCAGCAGCCAAGAATCCGTACCGACGCAGTATTTT,CASSQESVPTQYF
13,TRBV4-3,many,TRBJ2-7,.,TGCGCCAGCAGCCAAGACGTAGTTCGGGGGCAGTACTTC,CASSQDVVRGQYF
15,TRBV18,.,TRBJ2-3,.,TGTGCCAGCTCACCACTTGGATTAGAGGCAGATACGCAGTATTTT,CASSPLGLEADTQYF
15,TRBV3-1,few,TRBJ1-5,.,TGTGCCAGCAGCCAAGACACCAATAGCAATCAGCCCCAGCATTTT,CASSQDTNSNQPQHF
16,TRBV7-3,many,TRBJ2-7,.,TGTGCCAGCAGCCCACACCGCGGGATAACCTCTCTCGAGCAGTACTTC,CASSPHRGITSLEQYF
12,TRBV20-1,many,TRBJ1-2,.,TGCAGTGCTAGACAGGGCGCCTATGGCTACACCTTC,CSARQGAYGYTF
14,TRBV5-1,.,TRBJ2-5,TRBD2,TGCGCCAGCAGCTCTCCCGGGGGGGTAGAGACCCAGTACTTC,CASSSPGGVETQYF
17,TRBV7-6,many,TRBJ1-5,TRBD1,TGTGCCAGCAGCTTAGAAAAGGGGGCCCTTTACAATCAGCCCCAGCATTTT,CASSLEKGALYNQPQHF
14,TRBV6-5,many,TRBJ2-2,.,TGTGCCAGCAGAAAAGGACAAAAGACCGGGGAGCTGTTTTTT,CASRKGQKTGELFF
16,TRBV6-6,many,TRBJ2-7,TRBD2,TGTGCCAGCAGTGCACTAGCGGGGGGATACTCCTACGAGCAGTACTTC,CASSALAGGYSYEQYF
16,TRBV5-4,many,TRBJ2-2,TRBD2,TGTGCCAGCAGCTTGGGACTAGCGGGGAACACCGGGGAGCTGTTTTTT,CASSLGLAGNTGELFF